Below, one T cell receptor beta chain is given with its context. The antigen this receptor binds is unknown. Within one base of it there is no much larger clone, and no base qualities were kept. This record belongs to a study of control samples from healthy donors and cancer patients (TCRdb year 2020). Preparation of the library involved the immunoSEQ multiplex PCR assay. The table was pulled from immuneACCESS by TCRdb, which kept in-frame rearrangements only. Such tables lose some clones; where checked, under half of the loss comes from unresolved V genes, and the rest has no known cause. The table for this sample lists approximately 170,000 clones; roughly 93% of them were counted only once. The top ten clones comprise roughly 3.9% of the sample. Taken from cysteine to phenylalanine, the CDR3 has 14 residues. This entry keeps only the CDR3 DNA: 42 bases, framed from base 1. CDR1 and CDR2, per the germline V gene, are SGHTA and FQGNSA. V drops 7 bases and J drops 0 bases, leaving 12 bases in between.

The receptor comes from a woman aged 55-69 years in good health. Material for sequencing was blood. The rearrangement combines TRBV7-2 with TRBJ1-2, with the D gene not clear enough to name. CDR3 sequence: CASTPPTANYGYTF. DNA sequence: TGTGCCAGCACCCCCCCCACCGCTAACTATGGCTACACCTTC.